Listed below are T cell receptor beta chains from one sample, sequenced in a study of cytomegalovirus exposure and HLA in healthy donors. Assay used: immunoSEQ multiplex PCR; TCRdb lists only in-frame clones, some missing. The sample includes approximately 110,000 clones, around 94% of them seen just once. The sample was PBMCs. All receptors come from a woman under 30 in good health and CMV-seronegative. Each CDR3 is given with its conserved first and last residue. Each record gives: clone size, V gene, J gene, D gene, CDR3 DNA, CDR3 protein. D genes are given only for firm matches. Clone size is shown for a subset of rows, as once, few, many or a class of expanded clone.

size: NA
V: TRBV27
J: TRBJ2-7
D: NA
DNA: TGTGCCAGCAGTTTAATGGGCGGGACTTCCTACGAGCAGTACTTC
CDR3: CASSLMGGTSYEQYF

size: NA
V: TRBV29-1
J: TRBJ2-7
D: TRBD1
DNA: TGCAGCGCCGGTCCCCAGGACAGGGTCTACGAGCAGTACTTC
CDR3: CSAGPQDRVYEQYF

size: NA
V: TRBV28
J: TRBJ2-7
D: TRBD1
DNA: TGTGCCAGCAGTAAAGCGGGACAGGGGTGGAGCGAGCAGTACTTC
CDR3: CASSKAGQGWSEQYF

size: NA
V: TRBV14
J: TRBJ2-5
D: TRBD1
DNA: TGTGCCAGCAGCCAGGGACAGGGTGTTTTTCAGACCCAGTACTTC
CDR3: CASSQGQGVFQTQYF

size: NA
V: TRBV2
J: TRBJ2-7
D: TRBD2
DNA: TGTGCCAGCAGTGAAGCGCTTCCACTAGCGGGAGGCGAGCAGTACTTC
CDR3: CASSEALPLAGGEQYF

size: once
V: TRBV2
J: TRBJ2-3
D: NA
DNA: TGTGCCAGCAGTGAAGCTAAAGGGAGAAGGACGCAGTATTTT
CDR3: CASSEAKGRRTQYF

size: NA
V: TRBV5-1
J: TRBJ2-1
D: NA
DNA: TGCGCCAGCAGCTCGACTAGTCGAGAGCAGTTCTTC
CDR3: CASSSTSREQFF

size: NA
V: TRBV30
J: TRBJ2-7
D: TRBD1
DNA: TGTGCCTGGAGTTGGGACAGCTCCTACGAGCAGTACTTC
CDR3: CAWSWDSSYEQYF

size: NA
V: TRBV9
J: TRBJ1-1
D: TRBD1
DNA: TGTGCCAGCAGCCTTACAGGGGGCTACACTGAAGCTTTCTTT
CDR3: CASSLTGGYTEAFF

size: once
V: TRBV5-4
J: TRBJ2-3
D: TRBD1
DNA: TGTGCCAGCAGCTTGGGGGGGACAGGGGGTAGAGATACGCAGTATTTT
CDR3: CASSLGGTGGRDTQYF

size: once
V: TRBV6-5
J: TRBJ1-5
D: TRBD1
DNA: TGTGCCAGCACCCCGGGACAGGGCAATCAGCCCCAGCATTTT
CDR3: CASTPGQGNQPQHF

size: NA
V: TRBV28
J: TRBJ2-3
D: NA
DNA: NA
CDR3: CASSSSGRVADTQYF

size: NA
V: TRBV2
J: TRBJ2-1
D: NA
DNA: TGTGCCAGCAGTTGGGAAAAGGGGTTATCCTACAATGAGCAGTTCTTC
CDR3: CASSWEKGLSYNEQFF

size: NA
V: TRBV30
J: TRBJ1-4
D: NA
DNA: TGTGCCTGGAGCTTGGATCGGGGTGAAAAACTGTTTTTT
CDR3: CAWSLDRGEKLFF

size: NA
V: TRBV30
J: TRBJ2-3
D: TRBD2
DNA: TGTGCCTGGAGACCGGGAGGACCCATGACCTATAGCACAGATACGCAGTATTTT
CDR3: CAWRPGGPMTYSTDTQYF

size: NA
V: TRBV18
J: TRBJ1-2
D: TRBD1
DNA: TGTGCCAGCTCCCCTACAGGGGGTGTTGATGGCTACACCTTC
CDR3: CASSPTGGVDGYTF

size: NA
V: TRBV28
J: TRBJ2-2
D: NA
DNA: TGTGCCAGCAGTTCTCCGAACACCGGGGAGCTGTTTTTT
CDR3: CASSSPNTGELFF

size: NA
V: TRBV18
J: TRBJ2-7
D: NA
DNA: TGTGCCAGCCCACGGGGCGGCCTCTCCTACGAGCAGTACTTC
CDR3: CASPRGGLSYEQYF

size: NA
V: TRBV11-2
J: TRBJ2-5
D: NA
DNA: TGTGCCAGCAGCTTGCAGGTGGGAGAGACCCAGTACTTC
CDR3: CASSLQVGETQYF

size: NA
V: TRBV5-1
J: TRBJ2-3
D: NA
DNA: TGCGCCAGCAGCTTGTGGGGCGGCACTAGCACAGATACGCAGTATTTT
CDR3: CASSLWGGTSTDTQYF

size: NA
V: TRBV9
J: TRBJ2-5
D: NA
DNA: TGTGCCAGCAGCGTAGCTCCGGGGGAGACCCAGTACTTC
CDR3: CASSVAPGETQYF

size: NA
V: TRBV7-6
J: TRBJ2-3
D: TRBD2
DNA: TGTGCCAGCAGCTCCTGGACTAGCGGGAACACAGATACGCAGTATTTT
CDR3: CASSSWTSGNTDTQYF

size: NA
V: TRBV5-6
J: TRBJ2-7
D: TRBD1
DNA: TGTGCCAGCAGCTTGTTTACAGGGGGTGGCGAGCAGTACTTC
CDR3: CASSLFTGGGEQYF

size: NA
V: TRBV2
J: TRBJ1-1
D: NA
DNA: TGTGCCAGCAGTGTAAGACAGAACACTGAAGCTTTCTTT
CDR3: CASSVRQNTEAFF

size: NA
V: TRBV2
J: TRBJ1-5
D: NA
DNA: TGTGCCAGCAACCCGACAGGATTCAATCAGCCCCAGCATTTT
CDR3: CASNPTGFNQPQHF

size: NA
V: TRBV9
J: TRBJ1-2
D: NA
DNA: TGTGCCAGCAGCGTAGAGGCTATTTCATTCCGGAGGGGCTACACCTTC
CDR3: CASSVEAISFRRGYTF

size: NA
V: TRBV25-1
J: TRBJ1-1
D: NA
DNA: TGTGCCAGCAGTGCGCATCGGGACACCGTACGAGCTTTCTTT
CDR3: CASSAHRDTVRAFF

size: NA
V: TRBV5-1
J: TRBJ1-2
D: NA
DNA: TGCGCCAGCAGCTTGGAAGGGGGATTAGGCTACACCTTC
CDR3: CASSLEGGLGYTF

size: once
V: TRBV5-4
J: TRBJ2-1
D: TRBD1
DNA: TGTGCCAGCAACACCATACAGGGGGATGAGCAGTTCTTC
CDR3: CASNTIQGDEQFF

size: NA
V: TRBV12-5
J: TRBJ2-2
D: NA
DNA: TGTGCTAGTGGCGCCACTATGAACACCGGGGAGCTGTTTTTT
CDR3: CASGATMNTGELFF

size: NA
V: TRBV9
J: TRBJ2-1
D: NA
DNA: TGTGCCAGCACCCGAAGGGGGAGAAGCCAAATTGTGTTCTTC
CDR3: CASTRRGRSQIVFF

size: NA
V: TRBV27
J: TRBJ2-7
D: TRBD2
DNA: TGTGCCAGCAGCCTAAAGGGACTAGCGAACTACGAGCAGTACTTC
CDR3: CASSLKGLANYEQYF

size: NA
V: TRBV7-2
J: TRBJ2-7
D: NA
DNA: TGTGCCAGCAGCTTAGCGGTTGGGGCTCCCTACGAGCAGTACTTC
CDR3: CASSLAVGAPYEQYF

size: NA
V: TRBV19
J: TRBJ2-7
D: NA
DNA: TGTGCCAGTTCGTCAGGGGTTGTTAGCGAGCAGTACTTC
CDR3: CASSSGVVSEQYF

size: NA
V: TRBV6-6
J: TRBJ2-7
D: NA
DNA: TGTGCCAGCGGACAGCACTACGAGCAGTACTTC
CDR3: CASGQHYEQYF

size: NA
V: TRBV18
J: TRBJ1-3
D: NA
DNA: TGTGCCAGCTCAGAGGGTCGAGCTGGAAACACCATATATTTT
CDR3: CASSEGRAGNTIYF

size: once
V: TRBV9
J: TRBJ2-6
D: TRBD1
DNA: TGTGCCAGCGGCCGGGACAGGGTCTCTGGGGCCAACGTCCTGACTTTC
CDR3: CASGRDRVSGANVLTF

size: NA
V: TRBV4-1
J: TRBJ2-2
D: TRBD2
DNA: TGCGCCAGCAGCCAAATTAGCGGGGAAGGCTCCGGGGAGCTGTTTTTT
CDR3: CASSQISGEGSGELFF

size: NA
V: TRBV6-5
J: TRBJ1-6
D: NA
DNA: TGTGCCAGCAGTTACACTACGGACAGACATAATTCACCCCTCCACTTT
CDR3: CASSYTTDRHNSPLHF

size: NA
V: TRBV27
J: TRBJ2-7
D: NA
DNA: TGTGCCAGCAGTTATTCAGGGAAGTACTACGAGCAGTACTTC
CDR3: CASSYSGKYYEQYF